The 28 T cell receptor beta chains reported below all come from one sample, sequenced in a study of tissue T cells after allogeneic stem cell transplantation. The data were produced by immunoSEQ multiplex PCR, yet TCRdb's version contains in-frame clones alone and is incomplete. The sample shows 15,000 to 20,000 clones, 60% to 75% of them seen only once. Sequencing was carried out using spleen. All receptors come from a female BALB/c mouse in good health. Strain haplotype (MHC): H2-d.

The sample holds a few counts of this clone. Any gene name here is a mouse gene name. The read comes to an end 1 residue before the CDR3 does, leaving the germline J gene to fill in the end. The rearrangement links TRBV29 to TRBJ2-7; D perhaps matches TRBD2 (5 bases). Deletions cut 0 bases from V and 6 bases from J, with 12 bases between. Germline CDR1 is MSHET and CDR2 is SYDVDS. The CDR3 consists of 14 residues. CDR3 bases read: TGTGCTAGCAGTTTATCGGGCTTGGGGATTGAACAGTAC. Encoded protein: CASSLSGLGIEQY. The entire CDR3 sequence reads CASSLSGLGIEQYF.

Of note for this clone: Mouse gene names and germline throughout. The read terminates 1 residue before the CDR3 end, so the remaining end is supplied by the germline J gene. The gene calls are TRBV13-2 and TRBJ2-7; D perhaps matches TRBD1 (6 bases). CDR3 length equals 13 residues. Looked up from germline, CDR1 is NNHNN and CDR2 is SYGAGS (reference sequence). V was shortened by 3 bases and J by 4 bases, with 11 bases between the two germline ends. The DNA read from the CDR3 is TGTGCCAGCGGTGCCCCGGGACAATATGAACAGTAC. This encodes CASGAPGQYEQY. The whole CDR3 protein is CASGAPGQYEQYF.

Turning to this clone: Gene names and germline match the mouse. The observed sequence ends 1 residue before the CDR3 terminus, with the missing tail filled in from the germline J gene. This sequence joins TRBV24 and TRBJ2-4; 7 bases are a match to TRBD2. This CDR3 is built from 17 residues. Germline assignment: CDR1 KGHTA and CDR2 FRNEEI. Trimming took 1 base from V and 0 from J; bases not matched to a gene: 7. The covered CDR3 bases are TGTGCCAGCAGTCTGTGGGGGGGGAGGGGTAGTCAAAACACCTTGTAC. Protein: CASSLWGGRGSQNTLY. The whole CDR3 region reads CASSLWGGRGSQNTLYF.

Regarding this clone: The gene names given are mouse names. The DNA ends 1 residue before the CDR3 does, and the rest of the CDR3 is filled in from the germline J gene. The gene calls are TRBV24 and TRBJ2-3, with a tentative D call TRBD1 (5 bases). Germline V lookup: CDR1 KGHTA, CDR2 FRNEEI. The V end was cut by 4 bases, the J end by 6 bases, with 14 bases between. The CDR3 spans 14 residues. This CDR3 is CASSPRKPGETLYF. CDR3 DNA (partial): TGTGCCAGCAGTCCCCGGAAGCCAGGGGAAACGCTGTAT.

As for this clone: Any gene name here is a mouse gene name. The observed sequence ends 1 residue before the CDR3 terminus, with the missing tail filled in from the germline J gene. The sample holds other DNA sequences that translate to the same CDR3. The chain has TRBV14 and TRBJ1-1; 7 bases match TRBD1. Germline V gene sequence: CDR1 SGHDT, CDR2 FRDEAV. After removal of 4 bases from V and 4 bases from J, the junction contained 7 bases not matched to a gene. The CDR3 runs to 14 residues. The CDR3 DNA, read in part, is TGTGCCAGCAGTCTCACAGGGGTGGGCACAGAAGTCTTC. This translates into CASSLTGVGTEVF. The CDR3 in its entirety is CASSLTGVGTEVFF.

This clone came up a few times. Gene names refer to mouse genes. The missing CDR3 end, 1 residue past where the read stops, is filled in from the germline J gene. V usage is TRBV4 and J usage is TRBJ2-7; 12 bases are shared with TRBD2. After removal of 6 bases from V and 7 bases from J, the junction contained 7 bases not matched to a gene. The CDR3 has 14 amino acids. Germline CDR1 LGHDT, CDR2 YNNKQL (reference sequence). The chain's CDR3 is CASRQTGGAREQYF. The sequenced part of the CDR3 DNA is TGTGCCAGCAGACAGACTGGGGGGGCGCGAGAACAGTAC.

To note about this clone: The listed genes are named as in mouse. CDR3 DNA, as far as it was read: TGTGCCAGCAGGGAGAACACAGAAGTCTTC. Translation: CASRENTEVF. In full, the CDR3 reads CASRENTEVFF. This chain links TRBV13-1 with TRBJ1-1, with no clear D. The CDR3 end falls 1 residue outside the read, so it is completed with the germline J gene. The CDR3 is made up of 11 amino acids. Between the trimmed V and J ends, which lost 5 bases and 0 bases, there was a span of 2 bases. Germline V gives CDR1 NSHNY, CDR2 SYGAGN.

To note about this clone: Gene names denote mouse genes. The read is 1 residue too short to cover the CDR3 end, so that end is filled in from the germline J gene. The chain links TRBV5 to TRBJ2-4; D not certain. Looked up from germline, CDR1 is LGHNA and CDR2 is YNLKQL (reference sequence). The CDR3 spans 14 residues. Trimming shortened V by 0 bases and J by 2 bases, and 6 bases separated the two germline ends. The chain's CDR3 is CASSQDPNQNTLYF. The part of the CDR3 DNA that was read is TGTGCCAGCAGCCAAGATCCTAATCAAAACACCTTGTAC.

For this clone: The listed genes are named as in mouse. The CDR3 end falls 1 residue outside the read, so it is completed with the germline J gene. The chain combines TRBV13-1 with TRBJ1-3; D remains ambiguous. This CDR3 is built from 13 residues. CDR1 NSHNY and CDR2 SYGAGN come from the germline V gene. V lost 4 bases to trimming and J lost 0 bases, with 5 bases between them. The CDR3 protein is CASSLDSGNTLYF. The CDR3 bases that were read are TGTGCCAGCAGTCTGGATTCTGGAAATACGCTCTAT.

A few counts support this clone. Germline and genes here are mouse. From the germline J gene comes the end of the CDR3, since the read stops 1 residue before it. The rearrangement links TRBV13-3 to TRBJ2-7; 7 nucleotides agree with TRBD2. Germline loops: CDR1 NNHDY, CDR2 SYVADS. This CDR3 contains 14 residues. V lost 0 bases and J lost 3; bases outside the gene matches: 3. The CDR3 loop reads CASSDALGVYEQYF. The CDR3 bases that were read are TGTGCCAGCAGTGATGCTCTGGGGGTCTATGAACAGTAC.

As regards this clone: Genes and germline come from the mouse. The CDR3 is cut off 1 residue early in the read; its end comes from the germline J gene. The J gene is TRBJ1-1, the V gene TRBV13-1; a weak D match, TRBD1 (6 bases). Germline-derived CDR1 and CDR2 are NSHNY and SYGAGN. The CDR3 loop spans 14 amino acids. Trimming removed 3 bases at V and 1 base at J, with 10 bases between. CDR3 bases read: TGTGCCAGCAGTGGCCGACAGGAAAACACAGAAGTCTTC. Protein product: CASSGRQENTEVF. The complete CDR3 reads CASSGRQENTEVFF.

The table lists this clone with a few counts. Genes and germline are mouse. The sequenced part of the CDR3 DNA is TGTGCCGGTAACCGGGACAGCTATGAACAGTAC. Translating it yields CAGNRDSYEQY. The complete CDR3 sequence is CAGNRDSYEQYF. The chain is built from TRBV31 and TRBJ2-7; the match to TRBD1 covers 7 bases. The CDR3 extends 1 residue past the end of the read, so its final part is completed from the germline J gene. V shed 8 bases, J shed 3 bases, and the junction held 7 bases outside the gene matches. Germline CDR1 is GKSSPN and CDR2 is SITVG. The CDR3 totals 12 residues.

As regards this clone: Gene names and germline refer to mouse. Read sequence stops 1 residue before the CDR3 end, and the germline J gene provides the missing end. V usage is TRBV2 and J usage is TRBJ1-1; D is possibly TRBD1 (6 bases). The CDR3 is 14 residues long. Germline V gives CDR1 LGHNA, CDR2 YSYQKL. The V end lost 2 bases, the J end lost 3 bases, and 10 bases lay between the germline ends. The sequenced part of the CDR3 DNA is TGTGCCAGCAGCCAACCAGGGGAAGACACAGAAGTCTTC. It specifies CASSQPGEDTEVF. The CDR3 in full is CASSQPGEDTEVFF. The full variable domain, in which reference TRBV2 and TRBJ1-1 provide the parts outside the CDR3, is DPKIIQKPKYLVAVTGSEKILICEQYLGHNAMYWYRQSAKKPLEFMFSYSYQKLMDNQTASSRFQPQSSKKNHLDLQITALKPDDSATYFCASSQPGEDTEVFFGKGTRLTVV.

With regard to this clone: Gene names and germline match the mouse. The read ends 1 residue before the CDR3 terminus; that terminus is restored from the germline J gene. J is TRBJ1-3 and V is TRBV5; 9 nucleotides align to TRBD1. CDR3 length equals 15 residues. V trimming: 1 base; J trimming: 2 bases; junction bases outside the gene matches: 0. Germline CDR1 is LGHNA and CDR2 is YNLKQL (reference sequence). Here the CDR3 reads CASSQGQGAGNTLYF. The CDR3 DNA, read in part, is TGTGCCAGCAGCCAAGGACAGGGGGCTGGAAATACGCTCTAT.

Note on this clone: These gene names are mouse names. Sequencing ends 1 residue short of the CDR3 end; the germline J gene provides the rest. The V gene is TRBV2, the J gene TRBJ2-1; 8 bases fit TRBD1. The CDR3 covers 14 residues. Germline loops: CDR1 LGHNA, CDR2 YSYQKL. The trim removed 5 bases at V and 5 bases at J, leaving 5 bases unmatched. CDR3 DNA, as far as it was read: TGTGCCAGCAGCGGGCCGACAGGGGATGCTGAGCAGTTC. This sequence encodes CASSGPTGDAEQF. The whole CDR3 protein is CASSGPTGDAEQFF.

This clone occurred a few times. Mouse gene names and germline throughout. The read terminates 1 residue ahead of where the CDR3 ends, so the germline J gene completes it. The rearrangement links TRBV13-2 to TRBJ2-7; 7 nucleotides line up with TRBD2. With 1 base clipped from V and 0 bases from J, the junction kept 1 base outside the gene matches. The germline gives CDR1 NNHNN, CDR2 SYGAGS (reference sequence). This CDR3 has 14 residues. The part of the CDR3 DNA that was read is TGTGCCAGCGGTGATCCTGGGGGCTCCTATGAACAGTAC. This gives the protein CASGDPGGSYEQY. Given in full, the CDR3 is CASGDPGGSYEQYF.

As concerns this clone: Gene names follow the mouse nomenclature. The read finishes 1 residue shy of the CDR3 end, and the germline J gene is used to complete it. This sequence joins TRBV5 and TRBJ2-5; the match to TRBD2 covers 8 bases. Per the germline V gene, CDR1 is LGHNA and CDR2 is YNLKQL (reference sequence). This CDR3 has 15 residues. J was trimmed by 1 base and V by 3 bases; bases with no gene match: 3. CDR3 sequence reads: CASSQLLGDQDTQYF. Partial CDR3 DNA: TGTGCCAGCAGCCAGCTACTGGGGGACCAAGACACCCAGTAC.

Note on this clone: The genes and germline here are from mouse. The chain's CDR3 is CAWSPGTGGQDTQYF. The CDR3 DNA, read in part, is TGTGCCTGGAGCCCCGGGACTGGGGGGCAAGACACCCAGTAC. This chain links TRBV31 with TRBJ2-5; 12 bases agree with TRBD2. The read halts 1 residue ahead of the CDR3 end, with the missing end drawn from the germline J gene. The V and J ends lost 3 bases and 3 bases, in that order; junction bases with no gene match: 4. Germline CDR1 and CDR2: GKSSPN and SITVG. The CDR3 contains 15 residues. Full variable domain (rest looked up from reference TRBV31 and TRBJ2-5): AQTIHQWPVAEIKAVGSPLSLGCTIKGKSSPNLYWYWQATGGTLQQLFYSITVGQVESVVQLNLSASRPKDDQFILSTEKLLLSHSGFYLCAWSPGTGGQDTQYFGPGTRLLVL.

This clone turned up a few times. Genes here carry mouse names. The read falls 1 residue short of the CDR3 end, and the missing part is taken from the germline J gene. This chain links TRBV13-2 with TRBJ2-7; 8 bases are a match to TRBD1. The CDR3 consists of 12 residues. Germline CDR1 and CDR2: NNHNN and SYGAGS (reference sequence). The ends lost 2 bases at V and 7 bases at J; junction bases unmatched: 2. The CDR3 DNA, read in part, is TGTGCCAGCGGTGACAGGGGGCGCGAACAGTAC. Amino acids: CASGDRGREQY. The full CDR3 is CASGDRGREQYF.

To note about this clone: Genes and germline come from the mouse. The sequence runs out 1 residue before the end of the CDR3; the remainder is reconstructed from the germline J gene. The J gene is TRBJ1-3, the V gene TRBV19; 7 bases are a match to TRBD1. The CDR3 runs 15 residues. Looked up from germline, CDR1 is FNHDT and CDR2 is SITEND (reference sequence). The trim removed 4 bases at V and 0 bases at J, leaving 4 bases unmatched. The CDR3 DNA, read in part, is TGTGCCAGCAGTCTGGGACAGAATTCTGGAAATACGCTCTAT. Translation gives CASSLGQNSGNTLY. The full CDR3 sequence reads CASSLGQNSGNTLYF.

Points on this clone: The germline and genes are mouse ones. The read finishes 1 residue shy of the CDR3 end, and the germline J gene is used to complete it. Other nucleotide sequences in the sample specify the same CDR3. The rearrangement links TRBV1 to TRBJ2-4; 10 nucleotides match TRBD2. Germline CDR1 is NSQYPW and CDR2 is LRSPGD (reference sequence). The CDR3 runs to 16 residues. The V segment lost 1 base and the J segment 0 bases; nucleotides outside the gene matches: 1. CDR3 DNA (partial): TGCACCTGCAGTGCAGGGACTGGGGGTAGTCAAAACACCTTGTAC. Translating gives CTCSAGTGGSQNTLY. The whole CDR3 sequence is CTCSAGTGGSQNTLYF.

This clone has only a few counts. The listed genes are named as in mouse. The read gets to within 1 residue of the CDR3 end, and the germline J gene fills in the rest. The rearrangement uses TRBV19 and TRBJ2-7; 8 bases are a match to TRBD1. V lost 4 bases to trimming and J lost 1 base; unmatched junction nucleotides: 10. The V gene's germline CDR1 is FNHDT and CDR2 SITEND (reference sequence). The CDR3 consists of 16 residues. The part of the CDR3 DNA that was read is TGTGCCAGCAGTTCCATCCAGGGGGCGCGGTCCTATGAACAGTAC. Translating it yields CASSSIQGARSYEQY. The full CDR3 reads CASSSIQGARSYEQYF.

This clone has only a few counts. Gene and germline names: mouse. Coverage ceases 1 residue before the CDR3 finishes, and the germline J gene fills in the end. The chain couples TRBV1 to TRBJ1-3; tentative D call: TRBD1 (5 bases). Between the trimmed V and J ends, which lost 2 bases and 1 base, there was a span of 9 bases. The CDR3 sequence is 15 residues long. Germline assignment: CDR1 NSQYPW and CDR2 LRSPGD (reference sequence). CDR3 DNA, as far as it was read: TGCACCTGCAGTGCAACAGGAGGATCTGGAAATACGCTCTAT. The encoded protein is CTCSATGGSGNTLY. The full CDR3 is CTCSATGGSGNTLYF.

About this clone: Genes and germline are mouse. From the germline J gene comes the end of the CDR3, since the read stops 1 residue before it. J is TRBJ1-1 and V is TRBV5; D is possibly TRBD1 (6 bases). The germline gives CDR1 LGHNA, CDR2 YNLKQL (reference sequence). With 0 bases removed from V and 3 bases from J, the gap between germline ends came to 8 bases. The CDR3 totals 14 residues. The CDR3 protein is CASSQEGADTEVFF. The DNA read from the CDR3 is TGTGCCAGCAGCCAAGAGGGGGCAGACACAGAAGTCTTC.

A word on this clone: Each gene name is a mouse one. The CDR3 goes on 1 residue after the read ends, and that part is filled in from the germline J gene. This chain joins TRBV2 and TRBJ1-6, with 7 bases lining up with TRBD1. TRBJ1-6 is labeled an ORF, and its function is uncertain. With 4 bases clipped from V and 4 bases from J, the junction kept 1 base outside the gene matches. The germline V gene encodes CDR1 LGHNA and CDR2 YSYQKL. The CDR3 extends over 14 amino acids. The covered CDR3 bases are TGTGCCAGCAGCCGGGACAGTTATAATTCGCCCCTCTAC. Encoded protein: CASSRDSYNSPLY. The entire CDR3 protein reads CASSRDSYNSPLYF.

This clone was seen only once. Genes here carry mouse names. The DNA ends 1 residue before the CDR3 does, and the rest of the CDR3 is filled in from the germline J gene. This chain connects TRBV2 to TRBJ1-4; 10 positions match TRBD1. In germline, CDR1 is LGHNA, CDR2 YSYQKL. The CDR3 consists of 14 residues. V dropped 4 bases and J dropped 6; count of bases not matched to a gene: 2. CDR3 in amino acids: CASSRGTGDERLFF. The CDR3 DNA, read in part, is TGTGCCAGCAGCCGAGGGACAGGGGACGAAAGATTATTT.

A note on this clone: All gene names here are mouse names. The read comes to an end 1 residue before the CDR3 does, leaving the germline J gene to fill in the end. The chain links TRBV13-2 to TRBJ1-6, with 9 bases matching TRBD1. TRBJ1-6 is classed as an ORF, of uncertain function. The CDR3 spans 15 residues. The germline V gene has CDR1 NNHNN and CDR2 SYGAGS (reference sequence). The junction had 6 bases not matched to a gene; V was cut back by 4 bases and J by 7 bases. CDR3 DNA, as far as it was read: TGTGCCAGCGGTCTACAGGGGGCGCTGAATTCGCCCCTCTAC. This translates into CASGLQGALNSPLY. The full-length CDR3 reads as CASGLQGALNSPLYF.

Points on this clone: Gene labels here are mouse ones. The read falls 1 residue short of the CDR3 end, and the missing part is taken from the germline J gene. The rearrangement joins TRBV31 to TRBJ2-3, with 10 bases that match TRBD2. Germline CDR1 reads GKSSPN; CDR2 reads SITVG. Trimming at V came to 3 bases and at J to 3 bases, leaving 0 bases not matched to a gene. The CDR3 runs to 13 residues. The CDR3 region is CAWSWGGAETLYF. CDR3 DNA (partial): TGTGCCTGGAGCTGGGGGGGCGCAGAAACGCTGTAT.